These 29 T cell receptor beta chains originate from one sample sequenced in a study of identical twins (TCRdb year 2016). Library preparation employed 5' RACE. Data came from an Illumina HiSeq 2000. TCRdb reprocessing: public reads trimmed at Q25 with fastp, clones called with MiXCR, in-frame beta chains kept. Here each entry gathers all rows of one CDR3 protein and keeps the most common genes and DNA. This sample holds roughly 480,000 distinct CDR3 sequences; approximately 24% were observed only once. The ten largest clones add up to approximately 2.9% of the sample. These data also formed part of another study, on T cells expressing NK-cell markers.

Sequencing was done on a sample of CD4+ T cells sorted from blood. The receptors were gathered from a woman between 18 and 30 years old in good health.

This clonotype was recorded a few times. The rearrangement links TRBV5-1 to TRBJ2-7; D perhaps matches TRBD2 (6 bases). The CDR3 spans 14 residues. Trimming cost V 2 bases and J 4 bases, with 13 bases left between them. Per germline, CDR1 SGHRS and CDR2 YFSETQ. The CDR3 is CASSLTGSWYEQYF. CDR3 nucleotide sequence: TGCGCCAGCAGCTTAACCGGGAGTTGGTACGAGCAGTACTTC.

The V gene is TRBV29-1, the J gene TRBJ2-3, with 11 bases fitting TRBD1. The germline V gene has CDR1 SQVTM and CDR2 ANQGSEA. J lost 6 bases, V lost 0 bases, and 5 bases had no gene match. This CDR3 comprises 15 residues. The CDR3 DNA reads TGCAGCGTTGAAGAAGGGGGACAGGGGGGTGATACGCAGTATTTT. The encoded protein is CSVEEGGQGGDTQYF.

V gene TRBV20-1 combines with J gene TRBJ1-2; no definite D call. The CDR3 has 12 residues. The ends were cut back, 0 bases at V and 8 bases at J, with 10 bases in the middle. Germline CDR1 and CDR2: DFQATT and SNEGSKA (reference sequence). The CDR3 DNA reads TGCAGTGCTAGAGATGGCGGGCAGGGCTACACCTTC. Translated, it gives CSARDGGQGYTF.

This clonotype was counted only a few times. The chain joins TRBV12-3 or TRBV12-4 to TRBJ1-4, with TRBD1 matching 8 bases. The trim removed 6 bases at V and 3 bases at J, leaving 3 bases unmatched. This CDR3 spans 14 amino acids. In DNA form, the CDR3 reads TGTGCCAGCAGCCCACAGGGGGCTAATGAAAAACTGTTTTTT. It specifies CASSPQGANEKLFF.

This clonotype was counted only a few times. The chain recombines TRBV7-9 with TRBJ2-7; TRBD1 agrees at 7 bases. Trimming removed 1 base from V and 0 bases from J; junction bases left unmatched: 6. This CDR3 is 16 amino acids long. Germline V CDR1 and CDR2: SEHNR, FQNEAQ (reference sequence). The CDR3 DNA is TGTGCCAGCAGCTTAGGAGTAGGGGGCCTCTCCTACGAGCAGTACTTC. The encoded protein is CASSLGVGGLSYEQYF.

This clonotype was found a few times. The gene calls are TRBV12-3 or TRBV12-4 and TRBJ1-5, with 10 bases identical to TRBD1. This CDR3 region has 17 residues. The J segment lost 6 bases and the V segment lost 5 bases, leaving 13 bases of the junction unmatched. For the CDR3, the DNA is TGTGCCAGCAGTCCCCCCGGGACAGGGGCCCGCGGTCAGCCCCAGCATTTT. Protein sequence: CASSPPGTGARGQPQHF.

There are a few counts of this clonotype. The chain employs TRBV7-9 and TRBJ2-1; the D gene is possibly TRBD2 (5 bases). This CDR3 spans 14 amino acids. From germline, CDR1 is SEHNR and CDR2 FQNEAQ (reference sequence). V was cut by 4 bases and J by 8 bases, with 15 bases left in between. CDR3 DNA sequence: TGTGCCAGCAGCTCGCCGAGGGTGTGGGATGAGCAGTTCTTC. Residues: CASSSPRVWDEQFF.

This clonotype has just a few counts. J is TRBJ1-5 and V is TRBV24-1; D ambiguous. The V gene lost 6 bases and the J gene lost 0 bases, with 5 bases spanning the gap. The CDR3 has 13 residues. Germline V gene lookup returns CDR1 KGHDR and CDR2 SFDVKD. CDR3 bases: TGTGCCACCAGTACAGCTAGCAATCAGCCCCAGCATTTT. It specifies CATSTASNQPQHF.

J is TRBJ2-1 and V is TRBV7-2; 9 bases fit TRBD1. J was trimmed by 14 bases and V by 1 base; bases with no gene match: 9. The CDR3 contains 14 residues. Germline V gene sequence: CDR1 SGHTA, CDR2 FQGNSA. CDR3 region: CASSLDRDREVKFF. CDR3 DNA: TGTGCCAGCAGCTTAGATAGGGACAGGGAGGTGAAGTTCTTC.

The chain uses TRBV12-3 or TRBV12-4 and TRBJ2-5; a possible D gene is TRBD2 (5 bases). The CDR3 loop spans 13 amino acids. V lost 6 bases and J lost 7, with 15 bases in between. CDR3 nucleotides: TGTGCCAGCAGCCGGCCCGGGGATAGGACCCAGTACTTC. Translation: CASSRPGDRTQYF.

This clonotype has only a few counts. This chain connects TRBV10-3 to TRBJ2-5, with no clear D. V lost 2 bases to trimming and J lost 5 bases, with 9 bases between them. Germline V gene data show CDR1 as ENHRY and CDR2 as SYGVKD. The CDR3 is 13 residues long. The CDR3 spells CAISELTAETQYF. CDR3 sequence (DNA): TGTGCCATCAGTGAGCTTACAGCCGAGACCCAGTACTTC.

This clonotype was seen more than once but under ten times. CDR3 amino acids: CASSWRTGDSPLHF. The CDR3 DNA reads as TGTGCCAGCAGTTGGCGGACAGGAGATTCACCCCTCCACTTT. The genes are TRBV12-3 or TRBV12-4 and TRBJ1-6, with 7 nucleotides matching TRBD1. V lost 4 bases, J lost 8 bases, and 5 bases stayed unmatched. There are 14 residues in the CDR3.

This clonotype was seen a handful of times. The genes are TRBV20-1 and TRBJ1-3; D ambiguous. Germline CDR1 DFQATT, CDR2 SNEGSKA (reference sequence). The CDR3 sequence is 12 residues long. The V end lost 5 bases, the J end lost 1 base, and 6 bases lay between the germline ends. The chain's CDR3 is CSAAHSGNTIYF. CDR3 coding DNA: TGCAGTGCTGCACATTCTGGAAACACCATATATTTT.

The chain is built from TRBV5-1 and TRBJ2-3; 11 bases align to TRBD2. This CDR3 is 15 amino acids long. The junction had 6 bases not matched to a gene; V was cut back by 3 bases and J by 6 bases. Germline CDR1 and CDR2: SGHRS and YFSETQ. The CDR3 DNA reads TGCGCCAGCAGCTCTCAGGGACTAGCGGCCGATACGCAGTATTTT. This codes for CASSSQGLAADTQYF. The entire variable domain, with the rest obtained from reference TRBV5-1 and TRBJ2-3, is as follows: KAGVTQTPRYLIKTRGQQVTLSCSPISGHRSVSWYQQTPGQGLQFLFEYFSETQRNKGNFPGRFSGRQFSNSRSEMNVSTLELGDSALYLCASSSQGLAADTQYFGPGTRLTVL.

The V and J genes are TRBV30 and TRBJ2-7; 9 nucleotides align to TRBD1. Germline-derived CDR1 and CDR2 are GTSNPN and SVGIG (reference sequence). The CDR3 loop spans 14 amino acids. The V gene end was trimmed by 3 bases and the J gene end by 2 bases; junction bases not matched to a gene: 5. For the CDR3, the DNA is TGTGCCTGGAGCGCGGGACAGGGAACCTACGAGCAGTACTTC. Its translation is CAWSAGQGTYEQYF.

This clonotype came up a few times. The chain has TRBV12-3 or TRBV12-4 and TRBJ2-3; possible D gene TRBD2, 5 bases. V lost 1 base to trimming and J lost 0 bases, with 11 bases between them. The CDR3 is 16 residues long. In DNA form, the CDR3 reads TGTGCCAGCAGTTTAGGCGGGTCTTTTAGCACAGATACGCAGTATTTT. This translates into CASSLGGSFSTDTQYF.

This clonotype was seen a few times. The chain has TRBV6-2 or TRBV6-3 and TRBJ1-1, with D unclear. In germline, CDR1 is MNHEY, CDR2 SVGEGT. This CDR3 spans 15 amino acids. Trimming removed 6 bases at V and 4 bases at J, with 18 bases between. The CDR3 bases are TGTGCCAGCAGCCTCCTCCGGGGAAGCGGCACTGAAGCTTTCTTT. This encodes CASSLLRGSGTEAFF.

The V and J genes are TRBV20-1 and TRBJ2-3, with 9 nucleotides matching TRBD2. V lost 1 base and J lost 3; bases outside the gene matches: 8. The CDR3 is 16 amino acids. Per the germline V gene, CDR1 is DFQATT and CDR2 is SNEGSKA (reference sequence). The CDR3 spells CSARARSGSATDTQYF. CDR3 bases: TGCAGTGCTAGAGCCCGTAGCGGGAGTGCTACAGATACGCAGTATTTT.

The V gene is TRBV12-3 or TRBV12-4, the J gene TRBJ1-2; D is unresolved. Trimming pared 3 bases from V and 7 bases from J, leaving 9 bases between. The CDR3 length is 12 residues. CDR3 nucleotide sequence: TGTGCCAGCAGTTTCCTACGTGGTGGCTACACCTTC. As protein: CASSFLRGGYTF.

This clonotype was seen a handful of times. This rearrangement joins TRBV12-3 or TRBV12-4 to TRBJ2-7; a weak D match, TRBD1 (6 bases). V was trimmed by 8 bases and J by 2 bases, leaving 13 bases between them. The CDR3 totals 13 residues. CDR3: CASGHRAPYEQYF. CDR3 sequence (DNA): TGTGCCAGCGGCCACAGGGCCCCCTACGAGCAGTACTTC.

CDR3 residues: CSVSGTSPEQYF. DNA for the CDR3: TGCAGCGTGTCCGGGACTAGCCCCGAGCAGTACTTC. The genes are TRBV29-1 and TRBJ2-7, with TRBD2 identical over 9 bases. The CDR3 is made up of 12 amino acids. Germline-derived CDR1 and CDR2 are SQVTM and ANQGSEA. The V and J ends lost 6 bases and 6 bases, in that order; junction bases with no gene match: 6.

This clonotype was counted many times. This chain links TRBV7-9 with TRBJ2-7, with a possible D match to TRBD1 (6 bases). Per germline, CDR1 SEHNR and CDR2 FQNEAQ (reference sequence). This CDR3 comprises 12 residues. Trimming pared 6 bases from V and 5 bases from J, leaving 11 bases between. The CDR3 DNA follows: TGTGCCAGCAGTTCACAGGGTAACGAGCAGTACTTC. Residues: CASSSQGNEQYF.

The rearrangement links TRBV12-3 or TRBV12-4 to TRBJ1-2; the D is unclear. CDR3 length equals 12 residues. The V end was cut by 6 bases, the J end by 2 bases, with 7 bases between. The CDR3 bases are TGTGCCAGCAGCGACAAGAACTATGGCTACACCTTC. Its protein is CASSDKNYGYTF.

This clonotype appeared a few times. This chain links TRBV7-8 with TRBJ2-7; D may be TRBD1 (7 bases). V gave up 5 bases and J gave up 1 base, with 18 bases separating them. CDR1 is SGHVS and CDR2 is FQNEAQ in the germline V gene. This CDR3 has 16 residues. The CDR3 nucleotides read TGTGCCAGCAGCACGAGGAGGGACAGACGGTCCTACGAGCAGTACTTC. This codes for CASSTRRDRRSYEQYF.

The V and J genes are TRBV20-1 and TRBJ2-1; possible D gene TRBD2, 6 bases. Germline V gene lookup returns CDR1 DFQATT and CDR2 SNEGSKA (reference sequence). The CDR3 loop spans 17 amino acids. V lost 5 bases, J lost 2 bases, and 22 bases lay in between. The CDR3: CSAQTQLAPHPYNEQFF. The CDR3 DNA reads as TGCAGTGCTCAGACCCAGCTAGCGCCCCATCCCTACAATGAGCAGTTCTTC.

This clonotype came up a few times. The chain links TRBV5-6 to TRBJ2-7; TRBD1 or TRBD2 may be the D gene (5 bases each). Germline V gives CDR1 SGHDT, CDR2 YYEEEE. The CDR3 contains 11 residues. Trimming removed 3 bases from V and 9 bases from J, with 10 bases in between. CDR3 sequence (DNA): TGTGCCAGCAGCTCGGGACCCTCGCAGTACTTC. It is translated as CASSSGPSQYF.

This chain connects TRBV12-3 or TRBV12-4 to TRBJ1-1, with D possibly being TRBD1 (6 bases). The V end was cut by 7 bases, the J end by 11 bases, with 20 bases between. There are 13 residues in the CDR3. The CDR3 sequence is CASTLVPTGRAFF. The CDR3 bases are TGTGCCAGCACCCTCGTCCCAACAGGGAGGGCTTTCTTT.

The V gene is TRBV28, the J gene TRBJ2-5; possible D gene TRBD1, 5 bases. The CDR3 is 13 residues long. V was cut by 3 bases and J by 4 bases, with 9 bases left in between. Germline assignment: CDR1 MDHEN and CDR2 SYDVKM. CDR3 sequence (DNA): TGTGCCAGCAGTTTGAACAGGCTAGAGACCCAGTACTTC. Translating gives CASSLNRLETQYF.

The rearrangement links TRBV7-3 to TRBJ2-2, with 7 bases identical to TRBD2. Looked up from germline, CDR1 is SGHTA and CDR2 is FQGTGA. The CDR3 covers 17 residues. V trimming: 5 bases; J trimming: 3 bases; junction bases outside the gene matches: 12. DNA of the CDR3: TGTGCCAGCAGCCCCACCTCGCGGGGGTTAGACACCGGGGAGCTGTTTTTT. This translates into CASSPTSRGLDTGELFF.